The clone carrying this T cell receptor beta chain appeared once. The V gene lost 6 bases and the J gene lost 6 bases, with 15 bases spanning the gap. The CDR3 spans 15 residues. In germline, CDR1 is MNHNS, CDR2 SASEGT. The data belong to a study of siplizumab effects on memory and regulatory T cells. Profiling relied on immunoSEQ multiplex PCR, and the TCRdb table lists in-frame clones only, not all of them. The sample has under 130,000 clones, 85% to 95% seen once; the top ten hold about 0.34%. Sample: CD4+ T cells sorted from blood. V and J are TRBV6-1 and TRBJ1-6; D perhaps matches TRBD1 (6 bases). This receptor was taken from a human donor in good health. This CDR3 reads CASSLGQRTNSPLHF. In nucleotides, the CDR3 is TGTGCCAGCAGCCTAGGACAGAGAACTAATTCACCCCTCCACTTT.